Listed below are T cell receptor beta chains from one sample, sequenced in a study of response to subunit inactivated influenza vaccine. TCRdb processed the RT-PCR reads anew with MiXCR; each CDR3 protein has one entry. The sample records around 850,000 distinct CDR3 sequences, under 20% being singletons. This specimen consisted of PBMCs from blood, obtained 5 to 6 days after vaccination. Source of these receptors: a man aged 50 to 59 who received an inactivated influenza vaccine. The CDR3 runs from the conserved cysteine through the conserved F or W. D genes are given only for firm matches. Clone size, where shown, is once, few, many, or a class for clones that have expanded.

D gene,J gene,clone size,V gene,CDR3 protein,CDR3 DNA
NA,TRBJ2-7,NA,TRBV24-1,CATRFVSYEQYF,TGTGCCACCAGGTTTGTCTCCTACGAGCAGTACTTC
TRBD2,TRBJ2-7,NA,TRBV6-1,CASRTSGGYYEQYF,TGTGCCAGTCGGACTAGCGGGGGTTACTACGAGCAGTACTTC
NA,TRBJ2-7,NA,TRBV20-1,CSASPMGTSYEQYF,TGCAGTGCTAGTCCGATGGGTACCTCCTACGAGCAGTACTTC
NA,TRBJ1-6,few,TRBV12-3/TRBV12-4,CASSSPSSPLHF,TGTGCCAGCAGTTCTCCTAGTTCACCCCTCCACTTT
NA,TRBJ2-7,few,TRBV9,CASSVDVDRSYEQYF,TGTGCCAGCAGCGTAGACGTTGACCGCTCCTACGAGCAGTACTTC
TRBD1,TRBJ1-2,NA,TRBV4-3,CASSHKDRGSYFYGYTF,TGCGCCAGCAGCCACAAGGACAGGGGGAGTTATTTCTATGGCTACACCTTC
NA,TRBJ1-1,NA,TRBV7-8,CASSLPMNTEAFF,TGTGCCAGCAGCTTACCCATGAACACTGAAGCTTTCTTT
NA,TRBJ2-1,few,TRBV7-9,CASSFPQSGGPDNEQFF,TGTGCCAGCAGCTTCCCCCAGTCAGGGGGGCCTGATAATGAGCAGTTCTTC
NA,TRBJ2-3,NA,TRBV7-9,CASSFPAGVSTDTQYF,TGTGCCAGCAGCTTCCCTGCGGGCGTCAGCACAGATACGCAGTATTTT
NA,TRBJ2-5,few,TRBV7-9,CASSSFLAQLGETQYF,TGTGCCAGCAGCTCTTTCCTAGCGCAATTAGGGGAGACCCAGTACTTC
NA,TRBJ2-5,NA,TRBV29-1,CSVAVVGVVGETQYF,TGCAGCGTTGCCGTAGTGGGCGTTGTGGGAGAGACCCAGTACTTC
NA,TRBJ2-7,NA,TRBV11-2,CASSYVYDSYEQYF,TGTGCCAGCAGCTATGTCTACGACTCCTACGAGCAGTACTTC
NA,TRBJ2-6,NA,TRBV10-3,CAISESFGTELSGANVLTF,TGTGCCATCAGTGAGTCGTTCGGGACGGAACTCTCTGGGGCCAACGTCCTGACTTTC
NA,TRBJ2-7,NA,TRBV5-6,CASSTTRTVYEQYF,TGTGCCAGCAGCACTACGCGGACAGTCTACGAGCAGTACTTC